These 29 T cell receptor beta chains share one sample of origin, sequenced in a study of cytomegalovirus exposure and HLA in healthy donors. The primer mix had 60 Vbeta and 13 Jbeta primers. The data were produced by immunoSEQ multiplex PCR, yet TCRdb's version contains in-frame clones alone and is incomplete. The table records 250,000 to 350,000 clones, 86% of them present only once. Sequencing used PBMCs. The receptors were sampled from a middle-aged man in good health and CMV-seropositive.

This clone was seen only once. The chain employs TRBV11-2 and TRBJ2-1, with 11 bases that match TRBD2. Trimming removed 5 bases from V and 4 bases from J; junction bases left unmatched: 4. From germline, CDR1 is SGHAT and CDR2 FQNNGV. This CDR3 has 15 residues. As DNA, the CDR3 is TGTGCCAGCAGCACGACTAGCGGGACTTACAATGAGCAGTTCTTC. It translates to CASSTTSGTYNEQFF. The whole variable domain, filled in from reference TRBV11-2 and TRBJ2-1, reads EAGVAQSPRYKIIEKRQSVAFWCNPISGHATLYWYQQILGQGPKLLIQFQNNGVVDDSQLPKDRFSAERLKGVDSTLKIQPAKLEDSAVYLCASSTTSGTYNEQFFGPGTRLTVL.

This sequence joins TRBV30 and TRBJ1-1, with D possibly matching TRBD1 (5 bases). The germline V gene has CDR1 GTSNPN and CDR2 SVGIG (reference sequence). V dropped 2 bases and J dropped 7 bases, with 11 bases sitting between them. The CDR3 has 12 amino acids. This CDR3 is CAWSPGQGEAFF. CDR3 coding DNA: TGTGCCTGGAGTCCTGGGCAGGGTGAAGCTTTCTTT.

V usage is TRBV10-3 and J usage is TRBJ2-1, with D possibly TRBD1 on 6 matching bases. This CDR3 spans 14 amino acids. Germline CDR1 and CDR2: ENHRY and SYGVKD. Trimming took 0 bases from V and 15 from J, leaving 18 bases between them. The CDR3 DNA sequence: TGTGCCATCAGTGAGTCTTCAGGGGCCCCCTTCGGGTTCTTC. Translated, it gives CAISESSGAPFGFF.

The V gene is TRBV4-1, the J gene TRBJ2-7, with 7 bases fitting TRBD1. This CDR3 is built from 15 residues. The V gene's germline CDR1 is MGHRA and CDR2 YSYEKL. V shed 2 bases, J shed 2 bases, and the junction held 6 bases outside the gene matches. CDR3 loop: CASSQTQGLTYEQYF. CDR3 bases: TGCGCCAGCAGCCAAACACAGGGGCTAACCTACGAGCAGTACTTC.

J is TRBJ2-5 and V is TRBV5-6; weak D call: TRBD1 (5 bases). V lost 2 bases to trimming and J lost 2 bases, with 10 bases between them. The CDR3 spans 14 residues. Per the germline V gene, CDR1 is SGHDT and CDR2 is YYEEEE. The DNA of the CDR3 is TGTGCCAGCAGCTTACAGGACGGGCAAGAGACCCAGTACTTC. Protein: CASSLQDGQETQYF.

The CDR3 DNA reads as TGTGCCAGCAGCTTAACTAGCGGGGGGTACGAGCAGTACTTC. Protein sequence: CASSLTSGGYEQYF. The chain couples TRBV7-3 to TRBJ2-7; 10 nucleotides line up with TRBD2. V was pared by 0 bases and J by 4 bases, with 0 bases of the junction left unmatched. Germline CDR1 and CDR2: SGHTA and FQGTGA. CDR3 size: 14 residues.

This chain connects TRBV4-2 to TRBJ2-5; TRBD2 matches at 14 bases. With V trimmed by 4 bases and J by 5 bases, 3 bases remained unmatched. Germline assignment: CDR1 LGHNA and CDR2 YNFKEQ. The length of the CDR3 is 15 residues. CDR3 in DNA: TGTGCCAGCAGCCCTGGGACTAGCGGGAGCGAGACCCAGTACTTC. This codes for CASSPGTSGSETQYF.

This clone has a handful of counts. The chain couples TRBV7-8 to TRBJ2-7, with D perhaps matching TRBD2 (5 bases). Germline CDR1 and CDR2: SGHVS and FQNEAQ. This CDR3 has 18 amino acids. The V end lost 3 bases, the J end lost 3 bases, and 24 bases lay between the germline ends. The CDR3 DNA reads as TGTGCCAGCAGCTTGGTGGGCGGGTTGTTAGAAGTCAACTACGAGCAGTACTTC. Its translation is CASSLVGGLLEVNYEQYF.

V usage is TRBV27 and J usage is TRBJ2-5; 10 nucleotides match TRBD1. Per the germline V gene, CDR1 is MNHEY and CDR2 is SMNVEV (reference sequence). The trim removed 3 bases at V and 7 bases at J, leaving 5 bases unmatched. The CDR3 loop spans 14 amino acids. The CDR3 region is CASSLRTGGRTQYF. The CDR3 coding sequence is TGTGCCAGCAGTTTGCGGACAGGGGGGAGGACCCAGTACTTC.

This rearrangement joins TRBV18 to TRBJ2-5; D is perhaps TRBD1 (6 bases). The J call is in doubt because the DNA end fits TRBJ2-7 better. The CDR3 extends over 13 amino acids. Germline V CDR1 and CDR2: KGHSH, LQKENI. The CDR3 region has the DNA TGTGCCAGCTCACCAAATACAGGGCGCGAGCAGTACTTC. This sequence encodes CASSPNTGREQYF.

This chain connects TRBV2 to TRBJ1-1; no reliable D call. CDR3 size: 14 residues. CDR1 and CDR2 from the germline V gene are SNHLY and FYNNEI. V was pared by 5 bases and J by 7 bases, with 17 bases between. CDR3 loop: CASSSSEIYREAFF. CDR3 bases: TGTGCCAGCAGTTCCAGCGAGATCTACCGTGAAGCTTTCTTT.

The chain couples TRBV19 to TRBJ2-7; D not resolved. CDR1 and CDR2 (germline): LNHDA, SQIVND (reference sequence). This CDR3 is built from 13 residues. Trimming shortened V by 4 bases and J by 5 bases, and 12 bases separated the two germline ends. In DNA, the CDR3 is TGTGCCAGTAGTAACCTAGGTGGAGACGAGCAGTACTTC. Translation gives CASSNLGGDEQYF.

J is TRBJ1-2 and V is TRBV4-1; D possibly corresponds to TRBD1 (5 bases). The CDR3 has 13 residues. In germline, CDR1 is MGHRA, CDR2 YSYEKL. V was cut by 1 base and J by 8 bases, with 11 bases left in between. Here the CDR3 reads CASSQVGGEGYTF. The CDR3 DNA reads as TGCGCCAGCAGCCAAGTGGGAGGGGAGGGCTACACCTTC.

V and J are TRBV29-1 and TRBJ1-1; the D is unclear. The V gene lost 7 bases and the J gene lost 3 bases, with 12 bases spanning the gap. Germline V lookup: CDR1 SQVTM, CDR2 ANQGSEA. CDR3 length: 12 amino acids. The CDR3 region is CSGRVGDTEAFF. The CDR3 region has the DNA TGCAGCGGGAGGGTCGGGGACACTGAAGCTTTCTTT. The complete variable domain, with remaining parts taken from reference TRBV29-1 and TRBJ1-1, reads SAVISQKPSRDICQRGTSLTIQCQVDSQVTMMFWYRQQPGQSLTLIATANQGSEATYESGFVIDKFPISRPNLTFSTLTVSNMSPEDSSIYLCSGRVGDTEAFFGQGTRLTVV.

A few counts support this clone. CDR3 protein: CAKQYRSTNTEAFF. The CDR3 DNA reads TGTGCCAAACAATACAGGAGTACGAACACTGAAGCTTTCTTT. The chain is built from TRBV27 and TRBJ1-1, with D tentatively TRBD1 (5 bases). The CDR3 runs to 14 residues. Deletions cut 10 bases from V and 1 base from J, with 16 bases between. Germline CDR1 MNHEY, CDR2 SMNVEV (reference sequence).

The count of this clone is one. The rearrangement uses TRBV2 and TRBJ2-7; TRBD1 agrees at 12 bases. Germline CDR1 is SNHLY and CDR2 is FYNNEI. V lost 6 bases, J lost 6 bases, and 12 bases stayed unmatched. CDR3 size: 16 residues. The CDR3 DNA follows: TGTGCCAGCAGCGGGACAGGGGGCTGGGTAGATGGCGAGCAGTACTTC. Protein product: CASSGTGGWVDGEQYF.

The chain has TRBV18 and TRBJ2-1; 10 bases align to TRBD1. The CDR3 contains 16 residues. Germline CDR1 KGHSH, CDR2 LQKENI. V was clipped by 1 base and J by 7 bases; unmatched bases: 7. The CDR3 sequence: CASSPLGGTGENEQFF. The CDR3, as DNA: TGTGCCAGCTCACCACTGGGTGGGACAGGGGAGAATGAGCAGTTCTTC. Full variable domain (remainder filled in from reference TRBV18 and TRBJ2-1): NAGVMQNPRHLVRRRGQEARLRCSPMKGHSHVYWYRQLPEEGLKFMVYLQKENIIDESGMPKERFSAEFPKEGPSILRIQQVVRGDSAAYFCASSPLGGTGENEQFFGPGTRLTVL.

The V gene is TRBV7-8, the J gene TRBJ2-7; TRBD1 agrees at 7 bases. The V and J ends lost 7 bases and 0 bases, in that order; junction bases with no gene match: 6. Germline V CDR1 and CDR2: SGHVS, FQNEAQ. The CDR3 has 14 residues. Written as DNA, the CDR3 is TGTGCCAGCACCTTGGGGACAGTCTCCTACGAGCAGTACTTC. Protein product: CASTLGTVSYEQYF.

The chain couples TRBV7-3 to TRBJ2-1, with TRBD2 matching over 16 bases. This CDR3 spans 17 amino acids. Germline trimming cut 4 bases from V and 8 bases from J; bases unmatched to any gene: 8. Germline V CDR1 and CDR2: SGHTA, FQGTGA. DNA for the CDR3: TGTGCCAGCAGCTCCAGGGGACTAGCGGGAGGGCGCGATGAGCAGTTCTTC. Translated: CASSSRGLAGGRDEQFF.

The chain links TRBV6-5 to TRBJ2-7; weak D call: TRBD1 (5 bases). Germline values: CDR1 MNHEY, CDR2 SVGAGI. Trimming shortened V by 0 bases and J by 6 bases, and 12 bases separated the two germline ends. This CDR3 contains 14 residues. CDR3 loop: CASSYSVDSPEQYF. CDR3 nucleotide sequence: TGTGCCAGCAGTTACTCAGTAGACAGTCCCGAGCAGTACTTC.

V is TRBV28 and J is TRBJ1-5; D is unclear. V was trimmed by 7 bases and J by 0 bases, leaving 22 bases between them. The length of the CDR3 is 18 residues. Germline CDR1 and CDR2: MDHEN and SYDVKM. The CDR3 DNA sequence: TGTGCCAGCAACCTTACCCAACCGGTCAGGAATAGCAATCAGCCCCAGCATTTT. It specifies CASNLTQPVRNSNQPQHF. The variable domain in full, with the rest retrieved from reference TRBV28 and TRBJ1-5, is DVKVTQSSRYLVKRTGEKVFLECVQDMDHENMFWYRQDPGLGLRLIYFSYDVKMKEKGDIPEGYSVSREKKERFSLILESASTNQTSMYLCASNLTQPVRNSNQPQHFGDGTRLSIL.

The V gene is TRBV4-2, the J gene TRBJ2-5; 14 bases are a match to TRBD2. This CDR3 has 18 residues. V dropped 1 base and J dropped 5; count of bases not matched to a gene: 9. The V gene's germline CDR1 is LGHNA and CDR2 YNFKEQ. Here the CDR3 reads CASSQGLAGGPSPETQYF. For the CDR3, the DNA is TGTGCCAGCAGCCAAGGACTAGCGGGAGGGCCCTCCCCTGAGACCCAGTACTTC.

The rearrangement uses TRBV2 and TRBJ1-5, with D maybe TRBD1 (6 bases). The CDR3 has 15 residues. Germline values: CDR1 SNHLY, CDR2 FYNNEI. Trimming removed 5 bases at V and 0 bases at J, with 11 bases between. CDR3 loop: CASSPDSNSNQPQHF. DNA for the CDR3: TGTGCCAGCAGTCCGGACAGTAATAGCAATCAGCCCCAGCATTTT.

The rearrangement links TRBV7-9 to TRBJ2-7, with 7 bases aligning to TRBD2. CDR3 length equals 14 residues. The V gene end was trimmed by 5 bases and the J gene end by 0 bases; junction bases not matched to a gene: 4. In germline, CDR1 is SEHNR, CDR2 FQNEAQ (reference sequence). The CDR3 spells CASSPSGASYEQYF. CDR3 DNA: TGTGCCAGCAGCCCCAGCGGGGCCTCCTACGAGCAGTACTTC.

The V gene is TRBV9, the J gene TRBJ2-2, with 7 bases aligning to TRBD1. V dropped 0 bases and J dropped 0; count of bases not matched to a gene: 2. The CDR3 runs to 16 residues. Germline CDR1 SGDLS, CDR2 YYNGEE. The CDR3 bases are TGTGCCAGCAGCGTAGACGACAGGGCGAACACCGGGGAGCTGTTTTTT. It translates to CASSVDDRANTGELFF.

The chain is built from TRBV7-6 and TRBJ2-2; TRBD2 agrees at 10 bases. Per the germline V gene, CDR1 is SGHVS and CDR2 is FNYEAQ. The CDR3 is made up of 15 amino acids. V shed 4 bases and J 2 bases; nucleotides not matched to a gene: 1. The CDR3 DNA follows: TGTGCCAGCAGCTGGACTAGCGGAAACACCGGGGAGCTGTTTTTT. Protein product: CASSWTSGNTGELFF.

V and J are TRBV4-3 and TRBJ1-1, with 10 bases aligning to TRBD1. The V and J ends lost 1 base and 1 base, in that order; junction bases with no gene match: 3. Germline V lookup: CDR1 LGHNA, CDR2 YSLEER. This CDR3 has 16 amino acids. CDR3 loop: CASSQGGQGWNTEAFF. CDR3 nucleotide sequence: TGCGCCAGCAGCCAAGGGGGACAGGGGTGGAACACTGAAGCTTTCTTT.

The chain uses TRBV14 and TRBJ2-7; a weak D match, TRBD2 (5 bases). V gave up 6 bases and J gave up 8 bases, with 17 bases separating them. CDR1 and CDR2 from the germline V gene are SGHDN and FVKESK. The CDR3 runs 13 residues. The CDR3 reads CASSIARGYQQYF. CDR3 coding DNA: TGTGCCAGCAGTATCGCAAGAGGGTACCAGCAGTACTTC. The full variable domain, with the rest looked up from reference TRBV14 and TRBJ2-7, is EAGVTQFPSHSVIEKGQTVTLRCDPISGHDNLYWYRRVMGKEIKFLLHFVKESKQDESGMPNNRFLAERTGGTYSTLKVQPAELEDSGVYFCASSIARGYQQYFGPGTRLTVT.

In this sample, this clone turned up a few times. The chain is built from TRBV5-1 and TRBJ1-4, with 7 bases aligning to TRBD1. The CDR3 spans 15 residues. Germline V CDR1 and CDR2: SGHRS, YFSETQ. V lost 1 base to trimming and J lost 8 bases; unmatched junction nucleotides: 8. The CDR3 region has the DNA TGCGCCAGCAGCTTGACAGGGGCGGGATTGGAAAAACTGTTTTTT. Amino acids: CASSLTGAGLEKLFF.